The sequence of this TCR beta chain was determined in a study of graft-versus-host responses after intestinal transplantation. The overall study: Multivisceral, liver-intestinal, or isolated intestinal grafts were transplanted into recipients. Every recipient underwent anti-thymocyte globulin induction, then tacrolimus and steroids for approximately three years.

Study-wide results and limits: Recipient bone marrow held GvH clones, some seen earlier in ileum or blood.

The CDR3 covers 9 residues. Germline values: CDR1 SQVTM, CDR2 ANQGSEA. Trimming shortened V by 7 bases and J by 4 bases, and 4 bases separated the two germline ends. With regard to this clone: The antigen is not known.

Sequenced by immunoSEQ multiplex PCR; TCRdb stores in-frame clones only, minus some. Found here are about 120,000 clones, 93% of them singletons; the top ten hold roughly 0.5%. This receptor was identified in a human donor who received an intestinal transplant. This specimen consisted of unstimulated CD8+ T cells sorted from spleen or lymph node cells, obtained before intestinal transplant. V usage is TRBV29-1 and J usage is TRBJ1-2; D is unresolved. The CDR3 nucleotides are TGCAGCGAGAGCTATGGCTACACCTTC. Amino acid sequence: CSESYGYTF.